This T cell receptor (beta chain) was retrieved from a study of blood T cell repertoires in COVID-19. In the study overall: T cells, B-cell-depleted T cells, or PBMCs supplied cDNA or gDNA.

The V and J ends lost 3 bases and 3 bases respectively, with 20 bases between them. This CDR3 is 17 amino acids long. CDR1 and CDR2 (germline): SGHDN, FVKESK. Here immunoSEQ multiplex PCR was the method, and the copy in TCRdb shows in-frame clones only, minus some. Of 200,000 to 300,000 clones listed, approximately 86% are singletons. The clonotype was recovered from a woman aged 25 to 39 who had recovered from COVID-19. Sequenced: peripheral blood. This chain connects TRBV14 to TRBJ1-2; D gene unclear. CDR3 residues: CASSHQDFRRRHYGYTF. CDR3 sequence (DNA): TGTGCCAGCAGCCACCAGGACTTCAGGAGGAGGCACTATGGCTACACCTTC.